This T cell receptor beta chain was recovered during a study of CD8+CD57+ T cells in acquired aplastic anemia. Study overall: Isolated CD4+ and CD8+ cells, once sorted, yielded DNA averaging around 2.9 ug.

For sequencing, patients were chosen who had shown expansion of CD8+CD57+ cells by flow cytometry. Study results and limitations: Patients and controls shared twenty-nine CD8+ CDR3 sequences, highly expressed in patients.

CDR3 and TCR beta VDJ profiling relied on a genomic DNA template. A single record per CDR3 protein comes from TCRdb applying MiXCR to the reads. The table lists over 40,000 distinct CDR3 sequences, approximately 57% of them singletons, with just under 60% in the top ten. In this sample, this clonotype turned up many times. The antigen is undetermined. V gave up 0 bases and J gave up 3 bases, with 14 bases separating them. The CDR3 has 16 amino acids. Germline V lookup: CDR1 LNHNV, CDR2 YYDKDF (reference sequence). V gene TRBV15 combines with J gene TRBJ1-1, with unresolved D. This clonotype was sampled from a human donor with aplastic anemia. Input material: sorted CD4+, CD8+, or CD8+CD57+ T cells (not recorded which) from PBMCs. The CDR3 loop is CATSRDLGFGDTEAFF. The CDR3 DNA is TGTGCCACCAGCAGAGATCTGGGGTTCGGGGACACTGAAGCTTTCTTT.